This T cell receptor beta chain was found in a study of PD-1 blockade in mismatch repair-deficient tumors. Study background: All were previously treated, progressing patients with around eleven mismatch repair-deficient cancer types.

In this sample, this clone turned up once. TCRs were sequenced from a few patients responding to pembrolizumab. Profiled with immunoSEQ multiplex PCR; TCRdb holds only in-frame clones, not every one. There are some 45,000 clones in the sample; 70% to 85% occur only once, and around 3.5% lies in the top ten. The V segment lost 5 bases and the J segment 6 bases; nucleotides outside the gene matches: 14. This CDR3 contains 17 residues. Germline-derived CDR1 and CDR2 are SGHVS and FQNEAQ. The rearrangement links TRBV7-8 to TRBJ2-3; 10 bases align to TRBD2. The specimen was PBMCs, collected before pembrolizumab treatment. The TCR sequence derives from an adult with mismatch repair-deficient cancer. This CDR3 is CASSRRGLAGDEDTQYF. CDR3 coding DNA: TGTGCCAGCAGCCGAAGGGGCCTAGCGGGAGATGAGGATACGCAGTATTTT.